What follows describes a single T cell receptor beta chain. Its cognate antigen is unknown. This sample was included in a study of CD8 T cells in ankylosing spondylitis. Whole-study findings and limits: Disease-linked clones reportedly showed significant enrichment in matched ankylosing spondylitis synovial fluid. Relatively scarce in peripheral blood, disease-linked clones were CD8+. Earlier studies detected some motif variants in reactive arthritis synovial fluid and blood.

From germline, CDR1 is MNHEY and CDR2 SVGAGI. Between the trimmed V and J ends, which lost 10 bases and 5 bases, there was a span of 13 bases. CDR3 length: 12 residues. Using quantitative 5'-RACE with molecular barcodes, the authors made TCR beta libraries. TCRdb used MiXCR to reprocess the 5' RACE reads, holding one entry per CDR3 protein. The sample has about 360,000 distinct CDR3 sequences, around 20% seen once. The sequenced material came from blood, either unsorted or a sorted T cell fraction (not recorded which). The chain employs TRBV6-5 and TRBJ2-3; D gene unclear. This clonotype was sampled from a male donor with ankylosing spondylitis or in good health (not recorded which). The CDR3 sequence is CATLMGGDTQYF. CDR3 DNA sequence: TGTGCCACCCTAATGGGTGGAGATACGCAGTATTTT.